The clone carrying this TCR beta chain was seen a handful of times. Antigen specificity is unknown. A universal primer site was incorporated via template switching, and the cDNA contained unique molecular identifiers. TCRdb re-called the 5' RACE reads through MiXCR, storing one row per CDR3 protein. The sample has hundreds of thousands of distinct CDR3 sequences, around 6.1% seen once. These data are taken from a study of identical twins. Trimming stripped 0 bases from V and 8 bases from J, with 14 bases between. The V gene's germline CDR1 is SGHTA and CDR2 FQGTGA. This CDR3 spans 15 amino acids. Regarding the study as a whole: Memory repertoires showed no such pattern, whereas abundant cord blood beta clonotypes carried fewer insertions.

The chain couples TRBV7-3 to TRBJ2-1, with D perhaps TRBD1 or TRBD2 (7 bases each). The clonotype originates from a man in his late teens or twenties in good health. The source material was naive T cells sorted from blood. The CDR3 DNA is TGTGCCAGCAGCTTAACGTCAGGGGGGGAGGATGAGCAGTTCTTC. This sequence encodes CASSLTSGGEDEQFF.